The rows below give T cell receptor beta chains drawn from one sample of a study of cytomegalovirus exposure and HLA in healthy donors. Profiled with immunoSEQ multiplex PCR; TCRdb holds only in-frame clones, not every one. The repertoire holds roughly 120,000 clones, around 74% seen once, with approximately 7% in the top ten. Source material: PBMCs. These receptors came from a man aged 40-49 years in good health and CMV-seropositive. The CDR3 runs from the conserved cysteine through the conserved F or W. Clone size appears in some rows only: once, few, many, or a class for an expanded clone.

clone_size | j_call | v_call | cdr3_aa
once | TRBJ2-5 | TRBV29-1 | CSQREGPETQYF
- | TRBJ2-5 | TRBV6-6 | CASRAQDRGRSETQYF
few | TRBJ1-5 | TRBV12-5 | CASARTGGGRSNQPQHF
- | TRBJ1-2 | TRBV19 | CASSARGGYGYTF
- | TRBJ1-6 | TRBV27 | CASSTWTGNSPLHF
- | TRBJ2-7 | TRBV6-1 | CASRRPGYEQYF
- | TRBJ1-2 | TRBV7-2 | CASSRPGLSGYTF
- | TRBJ2-3 | TRBV2 | CASGPRTEAQYF
- | TRBJ1-6 | TRBV30 | CAWSVGASYNSPLHF
- | TRBJ1-1 | TRBV27 | CASSNDWNTEAFF
- | TRBJ2-5 | TRBV5-1 | CASSRRLADIQETQYF
- | TRBJ2-7 | TRBV7-6 | CASSPGIMGPSYEQYF
few | TRBJ1-1 | TRBV19 | CASSSGQGRTEAFF
few | TRBJ1-1 | TRBV14 | CASSQDFGVRNTEAFF
- | TRBJ2-7 | TRBV7-2 | CASRGLRVEQYF
- | TRBJ1-2 | TRBV19 | CASSSFQTGSGYGYTF
- | - | TRBV5-5 | CASTRTGSYEQYF
- | TRBJ1-3 | TRBV15 | CATSRDRGNSGNTIYF
- | TRBJ2-1 | TRBV5-4 | CASSLGGLAGLNEQFF
few | TRBJ2-3 | TRBV7-2 | CASSPHRADTQYF
- | TRBJ1-4 | TRBV9 | CASSLGQGASNEKLFF
- | - | TRBV2 | CASSRDRTYEQYF
- | TRBJ2-1 | TRBV18 | CASSPTDYNEQFF
- | TRBJ2-5 | TRBV27 | CASSPGAGYQETQYF
- | TRBJ2-2 | TRBV2 | CASSEAGTGNTGELFF
- | TRBJ2-5 | TRBV5-6 | CASSGEQGEVQETQYF
once | TRBJ1-4 | TRBV11-2 | CASSPDRGAEKLFF
- | TRBJ1-5 | TRBV27 | CASRASPSNQPQHF
once | TRBJ2-7 | TRBV5-3 | CARSLLGGQGSSYEQYF
- | TRBJ2-1 | TRBV5-4 | CASSSSGSYNEQFF